Each of the 15 T cell receptor beta chains below was sequenced from the same sample in a study of blood T cell repertoires in COVID-19 (TCRdb year 2020). The library was obtained by the immunoSEQ multiplex PCR assay. In its TCRdb copy, this immuneACCESS table keeps in-frame sequences only and misses some clones. Where compared with another copy, unresolved V genes explain less than half of these, and the others have no known cause. The sample table records 150,000 to 180,000 clones; about 79% of these occur just once. Over 8% of the sample rests with the top ten. Sequenced input: peripheral blood. These receptors were collected from a woman between 50 and 59 years old with acute or convalescent COVID-19.

Details on this clone: One end of the junction fails to match germline, which may point to a read error. The genes are TRBV7-2 and TRBJ2-1, with 9 bases fitting TRBD2. The CDR3 sequence is 15 residues long. Germline V lookup: CDR1 SGHTA, CDR2 FQGNSA. CDR3 DNA: TGTGCCAGCAGCATAGCGGGGGCCTTCTACAATGAGCAGTTCTTC. It encodes CASSIAGAFYNEQFF. Full variable domain (remainder filled in from reference TRBV7-2 and TRBJ2-1): GAGVSQSPSNKVTEKGKDVELRCDPISGHTALYWYRQSLGQGLEFLIYFQGNSAPDKSGLPSDRFSAERTGGSVSTLTIQRTQQEDSAVYLCASSIAGAFYNEQFFGPGTRLTVL.

This rearrangement joins TRBV5-1 to TRBJ2-7; possibly TRBD2 for D (5 bases). The V end lost 0 bases, the J end lost 4 bases, and 14 bases lay between the germline ends. The germline CDR1 and CDR2 sequences are SGHRS and YFSETQ. CDR3 length equals 15 residues. This CDR3 is CASSLAAGREYEQYF. Written as DNA, the CDR3 is TGCGCCAGCAGCTTGGCGGCAGGTCGGGAATACGAGCAGTACTTC.

J is TRBJ2-1 and V is TRBV5-8; 11 bases are shared with TRBD1. Germline CDR1 and CDR2: SGHTS and YDEGEE. Germline trimming cut 2 bases from V and 6 bases from J; bases unmatched to any gene: 10. This CDR3 comprises 17 residues. CDR3 nucleotides: TGTGCCAGCAGCTTTTTCTTGGGAGGGACAGGGGGCAATGAGCAGTTCTTC. Translating it yields CASSFFLGGTGGNEQFF.

Comment on this clone: The sample carries other DNA sequences with the same CDR3. This chain connects TRBV2 to TRBJ1-5; TRBD1 might be the D (6 bases). Trimming stripped 6 bases from V and 1 base from J, with 7 bases between. The CDR3 length is 13 residues. The germline gives CDR1 SNHLY, CDR2 FYNNEI. CDR3 loop: CASRQGSNQPQHF. CDR3 sequence (DNA): TGTGCCAGCAGACAGGGCAGCAATCAGCCCCAGCATTTT.

The V gene is TRBV7-8, the J gene TRBJ2-5; 7 bases map to TRBD2. Germline CDR1 is SGHVS and CDR2 is FQNEAQ. J lost 1 base, V lost 3 bases, and 5 bases had no gene match. The CDR3 contains 15 residues. In DNA, the CDR3 is TGTGCCAGCAGCTTCATGCGGGGGACCCAAGAGACCCAGTACTTC. It specifies CASSFMRGTQETQYF.

This sequence joins TRBV4-3 and TRBJ1-2; perhaps TRBD1 as D (6 bases). The CDR3 spans 14 residues. Germline assignment: CDR1 LGHNA and CDR2 YSLEER. V lost 2 bases, J lost 4 bases, and 11 bases lay in between. CDR3 amino acids: CASSQTTGFYGYTF. In nucleotides, the CDR3 is TGCGCCAGCAGCCAAACAACAGGGTTCTATGGCTACACCTTC.

The rearrangement links TRBV5-1 to TRBJ1-5, with 7 bases lining up with TRBD1. CDR1 SGHRS and CDR2 YFSETQ come from the germline V gene. The CDR3 consists of 14 residues. J gave up 1 base and V 4 bases, and 2 bases lay outside the gene matches. The DNA of the CDR3 is TGCGCCAGCAGCCCGGGACAGAGCAATCAGCCCCAGCATTTT. Translation: CASSPGQSNQPQHF.

The chain recombines TRBV19 with TRBJ2-5; 11 bases map to TRBD2. Germline lookup yields CDR1 LNHDA and CDR2 SQIVND (reference sequence). J was trimmed by 5 bases and V by 2 bases; bases with no gene match: 13. The CDR3 has 18 residues. As DNA, the CDR3 is TGTGCCAGTAGTATAAGGGCTAGCGGGAGGAACGCTTGGGAGACCCAGTACTTC. Protein product: CASSIRASGRNAWETQYF.

The chain uses TRBV4-2 and TRBJ1-5; possible D gene TRBD1, 5 bases. The CDR3 is 15 amino acids. CDR1 is LGHNA, CDR2 YNFKEQ, per germline. Trimming removed 0 bases from V and 11 bases from J, with 17 bases in between. CDR3 residues: CASSQEPGTLEAQHF. The DNA for the CDR3 is TGTGCCAGCAGCCAAGAGCCAGGGACTCTTGAGGCCCAGCATTTT.

V gene TRBV7-2 combines with J gene TRBJ2-3; 14 bases are a match to TRBD2. Looked up from germline, CDR1 is SGHTA and CDR2 is FQGNSA. J lost 3 bases, V lost 5 bases, and 7 bases had no gene match. The CDR3 contains 17 residues. The CDR3 here is CASSIGLAGGRTDTQYF. CDR3 coding DNA: TGTGCCAGCAGCATTGGACTAGCGGGAGGTAGGACAGATACGCAGTATTTT. Full variable domain (outside the CDR3, taken from reference TRBV7-2 and TRBJ2-3): GAGVSQSPSNKVTEKGKDVELRCDPISGHTALYWYRQSLGQGLEFLIYFQGNSAPDKSGLPSDRFSAERTGGSVSTLTIQRTQQEDSAVYLCASSIGLAGGRTDTQYFGPGTRLTVL.

The rearrangement uses TRBV20-1 and TRBJ2-1; D unresolved. V lost 7 bases and J 7 bases, leaving 8 bases between the germline ends. This CDR3 region has 10 residues. Germline assignment: CDR1 DFQATT and CDR2 SNEGSKA (reference sequence). The CDR3 loop reads CSVVGNEQFF. The DNA of the CDR3 is TGCAGTGTAGTCGGGAATGAGCAGTTCTTC.

The CDR3 loop is CASAVTGTGKETQYF. As DNA, the CDR3 is TGTGCCAGCGCTGTAACCGGGACAGGGAAAGAGACCCAGTACTTC. The rearrangement joins TRBV7-7 to TRBJ2-5; 9 nucleotides line up with TRBD1. The CDR3 totals 15 residues. The V gene end was trimmed by 8 bases and the J gene end by 3 bases; junction bases not matched to a gene: 10. Germline V gene sequence: CDR1 SSHAT, CDR2 FNYEAQ (reference sequence).

This chain joins TRBV27 and TRBJ2-1; D remains ambiguous. The germline gives CDR1 MNHEY, CDR2 SMNVEV (reference sequence). The V gene lost 6 bases and the J gene lost 7 bases, with 13 bases spanning the gap. This CDR3 contains 13 residues. For the CDR3, the DNA is TGTGCCAGCAGCGCCCCTCTTGCGAATGAGCAGTTCTTC. Translating it yields CASSAPLANEQFF.

V and J are TRBV6-5 and TRBJ1-2; a weak D match, TRBD1 (6 bases). CDR3 length equals 16 residues. CDR1 and CDR2 (germline): MNHEY, SVGAGI. Between the trimmed V and J ends, which lost 2 bases and 4 bases, there was a span of 17 bases. For the CDR3, the DNA is TGTGCCAGCAGTTACGTTATGGGGGGGCTGGTCTATGGCTACACCTTC. Its translation: CASSYVMGGLVYGYTF.

The chain couples TRBV5-4 to TRBJ2-1; 9 positions agree with TRBD2. The CDR3 sequence is 15 residues long. CDR1 is SGHNT and CDR2 is YYREEE in the germline V gene (reference sequence). V lost 5 bases and J lost 8; bases outside the gene matches: 11. The CDR3 DNA sequence: TGTGCCAGCAGGGTGCAGACGGTAGCGGGAGATGAGCAGTTCTTC. This codes for CASRVQTVAGDEQFF.